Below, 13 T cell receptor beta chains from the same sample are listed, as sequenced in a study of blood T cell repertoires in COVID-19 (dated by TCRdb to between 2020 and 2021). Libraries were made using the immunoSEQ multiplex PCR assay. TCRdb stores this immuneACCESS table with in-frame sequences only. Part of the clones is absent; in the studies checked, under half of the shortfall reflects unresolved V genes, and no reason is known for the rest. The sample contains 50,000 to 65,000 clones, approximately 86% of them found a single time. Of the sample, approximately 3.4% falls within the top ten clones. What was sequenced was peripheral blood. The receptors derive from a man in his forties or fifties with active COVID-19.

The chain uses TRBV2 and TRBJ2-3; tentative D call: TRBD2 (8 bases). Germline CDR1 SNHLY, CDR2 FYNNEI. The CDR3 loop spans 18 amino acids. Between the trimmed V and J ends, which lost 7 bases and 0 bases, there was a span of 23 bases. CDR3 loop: CASTEGAGGPISTDTQYF. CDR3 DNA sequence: TGTGCCAGCACCGAGGGGGCGGGGGGACCTATCAGCACAGATACGCAGTATTTT.

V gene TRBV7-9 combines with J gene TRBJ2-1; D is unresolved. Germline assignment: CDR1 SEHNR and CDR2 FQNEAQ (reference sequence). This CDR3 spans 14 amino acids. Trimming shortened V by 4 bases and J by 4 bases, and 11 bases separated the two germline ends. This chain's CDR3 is CASSSTSTYNEQFF. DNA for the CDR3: TGTGCCAGCAGCTCCACGTCGACTTACAATGAGCAGTTCTTC.

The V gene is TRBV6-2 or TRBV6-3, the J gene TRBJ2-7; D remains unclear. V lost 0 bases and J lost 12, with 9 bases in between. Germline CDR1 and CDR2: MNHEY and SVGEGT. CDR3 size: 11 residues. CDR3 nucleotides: TGTGCCAGCAGTTACTCAGGAGAGTTGTACTTC. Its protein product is CASSYSGELYF.

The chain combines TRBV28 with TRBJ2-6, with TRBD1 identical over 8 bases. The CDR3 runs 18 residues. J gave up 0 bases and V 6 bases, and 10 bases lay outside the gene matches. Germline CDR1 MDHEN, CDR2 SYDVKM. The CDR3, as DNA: TGTGCCAGCAGGACATCGGACAGGGTTACCTCTGGGGCCAACGTCCTGACTTTC. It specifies CASRTSDRVTSGANVLTF.

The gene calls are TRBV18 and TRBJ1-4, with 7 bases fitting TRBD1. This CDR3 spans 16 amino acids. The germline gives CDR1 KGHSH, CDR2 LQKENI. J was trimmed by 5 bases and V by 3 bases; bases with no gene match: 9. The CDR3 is CASSPLPGGRNEKLFF. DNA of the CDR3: TGTGCCAGCTCACCCCTACCAGGGGGGCGGAATGAAAAACTGTTTTTT.

The CDR3, as DNA: TGTGCCAGCAGCGAGCGGGGGGGCACAGATACGCAGTATTTT. Its translation: CASSERGGTDTQYF. The V gene is TRBV11-3, the J gene TRBJ2-3, with 9 bases that match TRBD2. Looked up from germline, CDR1 is SGHNT and CDR2 is YENEEA. V shed 5 bases, J shed 1 base, and the junction held 1 base outside the gene matches. The CDR3 contains 14 residues.

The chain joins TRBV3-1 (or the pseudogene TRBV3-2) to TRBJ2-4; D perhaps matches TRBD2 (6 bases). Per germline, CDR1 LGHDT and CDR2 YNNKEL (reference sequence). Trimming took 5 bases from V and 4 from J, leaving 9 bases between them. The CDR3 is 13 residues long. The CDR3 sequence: CASSFREKNIQYF. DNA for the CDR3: TGTGCCAGCAGCTTCCGGGAGAAAAACATTCAGTACTTC.

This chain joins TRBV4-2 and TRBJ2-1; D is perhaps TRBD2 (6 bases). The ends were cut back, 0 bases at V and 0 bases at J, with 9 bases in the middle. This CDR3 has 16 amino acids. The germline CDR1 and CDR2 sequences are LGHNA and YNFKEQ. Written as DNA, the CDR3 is TGTGCCAGCAGCCAAGAGCACGGGGGCTCCTACAATGAGCAGTTCTTC. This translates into CASSQEHGGSYNEQFF.

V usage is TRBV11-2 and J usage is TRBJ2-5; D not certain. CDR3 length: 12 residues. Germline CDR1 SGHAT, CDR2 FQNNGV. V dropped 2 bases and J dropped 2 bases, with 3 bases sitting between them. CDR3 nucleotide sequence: TGTGCCAGCAGCTTACGGCAAGAGACCCAGTACTTC. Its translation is CASSLRQETQYF.

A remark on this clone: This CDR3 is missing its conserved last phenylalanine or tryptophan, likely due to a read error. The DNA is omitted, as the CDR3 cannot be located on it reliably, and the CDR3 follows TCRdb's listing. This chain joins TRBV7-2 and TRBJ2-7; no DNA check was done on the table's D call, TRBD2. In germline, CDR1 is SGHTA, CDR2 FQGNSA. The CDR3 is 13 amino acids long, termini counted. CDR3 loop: CASSPTDRGGPIY.

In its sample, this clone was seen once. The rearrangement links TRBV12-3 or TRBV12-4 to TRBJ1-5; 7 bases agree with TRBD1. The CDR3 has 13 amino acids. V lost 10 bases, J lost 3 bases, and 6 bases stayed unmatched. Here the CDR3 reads CANRDRHNQPQHF. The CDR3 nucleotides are TGTGCCAACCGGGACAGACACAATCAGCCCCAGCATTTT.

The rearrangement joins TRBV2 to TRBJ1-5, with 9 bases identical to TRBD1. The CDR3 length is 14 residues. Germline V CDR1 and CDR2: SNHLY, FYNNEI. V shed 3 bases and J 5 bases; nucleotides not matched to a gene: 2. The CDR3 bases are TGTGCCAGCAGTGAGGGACAGGGCGATCAGCCCCAGCATTTT. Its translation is CASSEGQGDQPQHF. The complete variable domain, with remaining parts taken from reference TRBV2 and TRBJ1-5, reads EPEVTQTPSHQVTQMGQEVILRCVPISNHLYFYWYRQILGQKVEFLVSFYNNEISEKSEIFDDQFSVERPDGSNFTLKIRSTKLEDSAMYFCASSEGQGDQPQHFGDGTRLSIL.

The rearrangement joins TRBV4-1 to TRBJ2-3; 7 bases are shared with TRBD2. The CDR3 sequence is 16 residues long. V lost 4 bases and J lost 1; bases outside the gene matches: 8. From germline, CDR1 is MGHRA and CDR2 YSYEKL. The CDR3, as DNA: TGCGCCAGCAGCCTCCGGGGGGACCGACGCACAGATACGCAGTATTTT. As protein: CASSLRGDRRTDTQYF.